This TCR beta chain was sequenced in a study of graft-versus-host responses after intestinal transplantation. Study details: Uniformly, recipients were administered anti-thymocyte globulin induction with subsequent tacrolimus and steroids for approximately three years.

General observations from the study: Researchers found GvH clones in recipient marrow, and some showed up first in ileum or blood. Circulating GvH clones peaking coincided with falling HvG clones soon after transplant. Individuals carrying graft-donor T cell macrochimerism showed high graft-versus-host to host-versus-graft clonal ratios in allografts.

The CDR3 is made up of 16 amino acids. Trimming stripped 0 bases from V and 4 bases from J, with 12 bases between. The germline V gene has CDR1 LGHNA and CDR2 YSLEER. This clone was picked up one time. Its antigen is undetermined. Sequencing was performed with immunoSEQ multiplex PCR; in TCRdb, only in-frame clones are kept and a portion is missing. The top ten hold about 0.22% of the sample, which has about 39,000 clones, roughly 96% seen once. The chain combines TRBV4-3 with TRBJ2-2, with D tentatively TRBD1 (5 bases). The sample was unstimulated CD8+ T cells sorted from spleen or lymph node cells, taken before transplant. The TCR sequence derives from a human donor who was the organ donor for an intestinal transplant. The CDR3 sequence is CASSQDPGLSTGELFF. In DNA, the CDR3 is TGCGCCAGCAGCCAAGATCCAGGGTTAAGCACCGGGGAGCTGTTTTTT.